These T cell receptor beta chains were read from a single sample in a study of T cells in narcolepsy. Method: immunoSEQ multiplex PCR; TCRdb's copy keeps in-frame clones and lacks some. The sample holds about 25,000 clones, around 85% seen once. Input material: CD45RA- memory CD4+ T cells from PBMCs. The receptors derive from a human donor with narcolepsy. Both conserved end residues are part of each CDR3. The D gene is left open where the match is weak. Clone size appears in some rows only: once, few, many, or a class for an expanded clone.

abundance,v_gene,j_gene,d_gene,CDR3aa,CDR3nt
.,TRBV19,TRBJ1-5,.,CASSTGRGALFNQPQHF,TGTGCCAGTAGTACCGGCCGCGGGGCCCTATTTAATCAGCCCCAGCATTTT
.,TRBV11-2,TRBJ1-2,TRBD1,CASSFSGTGAFGYTF,TGTGCCAGCAGCTTCTCCGGGACAGGGGCATTTGGCTACACCTTC
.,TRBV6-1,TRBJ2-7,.,CASSDKRGATSYEQYF,TGTGCCAGCAGTGATAAGCGCGGGGCAACTTCCTACGAGCAGTACTTC
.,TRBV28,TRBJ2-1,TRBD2,CASKRNAGAEVEQFF,TGTGCCAGCAAAAGAAACGCGGGAGCCGAAGTTGAGCAGTTCTTC
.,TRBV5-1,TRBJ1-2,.,CASSMDSGKYGYTF,TGCGCCAGCAGTATGGACAGTGGGAAATATGGCTACACCTTC
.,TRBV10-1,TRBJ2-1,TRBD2,CASSAGTSGINEQFF,TGCGCCAGCAGCGCCGGGACTAGCGGGATAAATGAGCAGTTCTTC
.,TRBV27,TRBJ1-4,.,CASSLAGRGEKLFF,TGTGCCAGCAGTTTAGCAGGGAGGGGTGAAAAACTGTTTTTT
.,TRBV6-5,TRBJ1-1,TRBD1,CASSSRQGTPATEAFF,TGTGCCAGCAGTTCCAGACAGGGGACCCCGGCCACTGAAGCTTTCTTT
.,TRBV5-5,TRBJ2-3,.,CASSPGLFTDTQYF,TGTGCCAGCAGTCCAGGGCTCTTCACAGATACGCAGTATTTT
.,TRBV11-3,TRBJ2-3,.,CASGQSDYTQYF,TGTGCCAGCGGTCAGTCGGATTATACGCAGTATTTT
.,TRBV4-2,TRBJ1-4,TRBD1,CASSQDEGQGDEKLFF,TGTGCCAGCAGCCAAGATGAGGGACAGGGGGATGAAAAACTGTTTTTT
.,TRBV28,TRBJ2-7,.,CASSLPMVLYEQYF,TGTGCCAGCAGTTTACCCATGGTGCTATACGAGCAGTACTTC
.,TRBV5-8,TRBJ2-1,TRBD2,CASSPVGLAGDEQFF,TGTGCCAGCAGCCCAGTCGGCCTAGCGGGAGATGAGCAGTTCTTC
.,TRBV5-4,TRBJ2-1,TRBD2,CASSLGLVGGSSYNEQFF,TGTGCCAGCAGCTTAGGGTTAGTCGGGGGGAGCTCCTACAATGAGCAGTTCTTC
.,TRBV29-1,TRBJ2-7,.,CSVEVRYEQYF,TGCAGCGTTGAAGTCCGCTACGAGCAGTACTTC
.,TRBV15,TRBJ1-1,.,CATSPGGGGFTEAFF,TGTGCCACCAGCCCAGGTGGGGGAGGTTTCACTGAAGCTTTCTTT
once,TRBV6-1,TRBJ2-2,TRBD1,CANRDRGGTGELFF,TGTGCCAACAGAGACAGGGGAGGCACCGGGGAGCTGTTTTTT
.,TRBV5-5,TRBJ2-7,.,CASRPKDGSSGVPYEQYF,TGTGCCAGCAGACCCAAGGATGGCTCCAGTGGGGTACCCTACGAGCAGTACTTC
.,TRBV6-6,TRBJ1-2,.,CASSSPKGYGYTF,TGTGCCAGCAGTTCTCCCAAGGGCTATGGCTACACCTTC
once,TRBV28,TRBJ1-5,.,CASKSWQESSPQHF,TGTGCCAGCAAGTCATGGCAGGAAAGTTCGCCCCAGCATTTT
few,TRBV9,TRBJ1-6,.,CASSVASVNSPLHF,TGTGCCAGCAGCGTAGCAAGCGTCAACTCACCCCTCCACTTT
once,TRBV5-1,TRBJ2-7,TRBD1,CASSPDRGNYEQYF,TGCGCCAGCAGCCCTGACAGGGGTAACTACGAGCAGTACTTC
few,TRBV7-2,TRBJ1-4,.,CASSRGTVDGEKLFF,TGTGCCAGCAGCCGTGGGACGGTGGACGGTGAAAAACTGTTTTTT
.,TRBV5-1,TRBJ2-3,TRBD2,CASSLNSGLAGGDTQYF,TGCGCCAGCAGCCTGAATTCGGGGCTAGCGGGGGGAGATACGCAGTATTTT
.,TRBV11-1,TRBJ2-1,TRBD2,CASSLLAGGGNEQFF,TGTGCCAGCAGCTTACTAGCGGGGGGTGGGAATGAGCAGTTCTTC
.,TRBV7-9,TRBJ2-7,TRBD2,CASSPRTSGRSYEQYF,TGTGCCAGCAGCCCCAGGACTAGCGGGAGGTCCTACGAGCAGTACTTC
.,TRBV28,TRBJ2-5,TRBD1,CASSSRTGYQETQYF,TGTGCCAGCAGTTCCAGGACAGGGTACCAAGAGACCCAGTACTTC
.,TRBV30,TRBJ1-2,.,CAWSVLSAGTSYTF,TGTGCCTGGAGTGTACTGTCGGCAGGAACAAGCTACACCTTC
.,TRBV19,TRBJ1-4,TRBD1,CASSRQGVEKLFF,TGTGCCAGTAGTCGACAGGGGGTTGAAAAACTGTTTTTT
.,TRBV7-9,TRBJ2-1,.,CASSPSYRVGPYNEQFF,TGTGCCAGCAGCCCAAGTTACAGGGTTGGTCCCTACAATGAGCAGTTCTTC
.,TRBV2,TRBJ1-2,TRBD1,CASILTGRTGLGYTF,TGTGCCAGCATCCTGACCGGGAGGACAGGCCTTGGCTACACCTTC
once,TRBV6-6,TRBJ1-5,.,CASSRRLAWNQPQHF,TGTGCCAGCAGCCGCCGACTGGCGTGGAATCAGCCCCAGCATTTT
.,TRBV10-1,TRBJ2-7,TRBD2,CASSAEELAGEYEQYF,TGCGCCAGCAGTGCAGAGGAACTAGCGGGGGAGTACGAGCAGTACTTC
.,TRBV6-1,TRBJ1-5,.,CASEGQINQPQHF,TGTGCCAGCGAGGGGCAGATCAATCAGCCCCAGCATTTT
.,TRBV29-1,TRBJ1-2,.,CSVGGDYGYTF,TGCAGCGTTGGTGGGGACTATGGCTACACCTTC
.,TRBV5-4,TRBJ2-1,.,CASSLALWDEQFF,TGTGCCAGCAGCTTGGCCCTCTGGGACGAGCAGTTCTTC
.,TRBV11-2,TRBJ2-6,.,CASSPLRGRAGANVLTF,TGTGCCAGCAGCCCCCTTAGGGGCCGGGCTGGGGCCAACGTCCTGACTTTC
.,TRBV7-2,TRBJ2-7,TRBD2,CASSVSSGVYYEQYF,TGTGCCAGCAGCGTATCTAGCGGGGTTTACTACGAGCAGTACTTC
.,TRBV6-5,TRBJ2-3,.,CASRDTDTQYF,TGTGCCAGCAGGGACACAGATACGCAGTATTTT
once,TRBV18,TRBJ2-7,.,CASSPLGSYEQYF,TGTGCCAGCTCACCCCTAGGCTCCTACGAGCAGTACTTC
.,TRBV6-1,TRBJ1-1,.,CASSEQGRDTEAFF,TGTGCCAGCAGTGAACAGGGACGAGACACTGAAGCTTTCTTT
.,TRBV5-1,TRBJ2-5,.,CASSLQHREETQYF,TGCGCCAGCAGCTTGCAGCACAGGGAAGAGACCCAGTACTTC
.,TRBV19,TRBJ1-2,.,CASSVGRGYTF,TGTGCCAGTAGTGTGGGACGGGGCTACACCTTC
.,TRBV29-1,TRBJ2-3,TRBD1,CSAYRGQADTQYF,TGCAGCGCTTACAGGGGGCAGGCAGATACGCAGTATTTT
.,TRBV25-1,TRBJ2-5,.,CASSKGQFGTQYF,TGTGCCAGCAGTAAAGGACAGTTCGGGACCCAGTACTTC
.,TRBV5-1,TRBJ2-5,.,CASSVAAENQETQYF,TGCGCCAGCAGCGTGGCAGCAGAAAACCAAGAGACCCAGTACTTC
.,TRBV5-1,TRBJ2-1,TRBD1,CASSLGDRYNEQFF,TGCGCCAGCAGCTTGGGGGACAGGTATAATGAGCAGTTCTTC
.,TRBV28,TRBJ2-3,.,CAGKSGSLGSDTQYF,TGTGCCGGGAAATCGGGCTCACTGGGGTCAGATACGCAGTATTTT
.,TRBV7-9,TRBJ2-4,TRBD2,CASSLTTSGRVIAKNIQYF,TGTGCCAGCAGCTTAACGACTAGCGGGAGGGTAATAGCCAAAAACATTCAGTACTTC
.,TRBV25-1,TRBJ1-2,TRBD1,CASGGQGYGYTF,TGTGCCAGCGGGGGACAGGGCTATGGCTACACCTTC
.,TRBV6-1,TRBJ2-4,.,CASEVGYENIQYF,TGTGCCAGTGAAGTGGGGTACGAGAACATTCAGTACTTC
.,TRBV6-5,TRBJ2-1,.,CASSKWVQGDEQFF,TGTGCCAGCAGTAAGTGGGTCCAGGGCGATGAGCAGTTCTTC
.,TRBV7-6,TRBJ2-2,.,CASSLEPSLNTGELFF,TGTGCCAGCAGCTTAGAGCCGTCTCTGAACACCGGGGAGCTGTTTTTT
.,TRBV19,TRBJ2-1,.,CASSIPGPRYNEQFF,TGTGCCAGTAGTATCCCGGGCCCGAGGTACAATGAGCAGTTCTTC
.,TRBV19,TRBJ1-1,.,CASGGALEAFF,TGTGCCAGTGGCGGAGCACTTGAAGCTTTCTTT
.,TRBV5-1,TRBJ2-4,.,CASSGTDKNIQYF,TGCGCCAGCAGCGGGACTGACAAAAACATTCAGTACTTC
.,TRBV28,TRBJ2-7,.,CASSYPLTGLGSRGYEQYF,TGTGCCAGCAGCTATCCCCTGACGGGACTTGGGTCAAGGGGCTACGAGCAGTACTTC
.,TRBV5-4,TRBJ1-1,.,CASSYRRENTEAFF,TGTGCCAGCAGCTATCGCAGGGAGAACACTGAAGCTTTCTTT
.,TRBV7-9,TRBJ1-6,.,CASSFTGLNSPLHF,TGTGCCAGCAGCTTTACAGGGTTGAATTCACCCCTCCACTTT